The clone carrying this T cell receptor (beta chain) has a handful of counts. Between the trimmed V and J ends, which lost 4 bases and 4 bases, there was a span of 14 bases. The germline V gene has CDR1 GTSNPN and CDR2 SVGIG (reference sequence). The CDR3 consists of 14 residues. The entry originates in a study of T cell responses to AZD1222 COVID-19 vaccine. The assay was immunoSEQ multiplex PCR, and TCRdb's table has in-frame clones only and misses some. This sample has about 70,000 clones, with 88% found just once. The source was peripheral blood, collected 28 days after the second dose of the MenACWY control vaccine. The sequence derives from an adult who received the MenACWY meningococcal vaccine as a control. The chain links TRBV30 to TRBJ1-5; D perhaps matches TRBD1 (5 bases). The CDR3 region has the DNA TGTGCCTGGACCTACGGGGGGGTTAATCAGCCCCAGCATTTT. Its protein is CAWTYGGVNQPQHF.